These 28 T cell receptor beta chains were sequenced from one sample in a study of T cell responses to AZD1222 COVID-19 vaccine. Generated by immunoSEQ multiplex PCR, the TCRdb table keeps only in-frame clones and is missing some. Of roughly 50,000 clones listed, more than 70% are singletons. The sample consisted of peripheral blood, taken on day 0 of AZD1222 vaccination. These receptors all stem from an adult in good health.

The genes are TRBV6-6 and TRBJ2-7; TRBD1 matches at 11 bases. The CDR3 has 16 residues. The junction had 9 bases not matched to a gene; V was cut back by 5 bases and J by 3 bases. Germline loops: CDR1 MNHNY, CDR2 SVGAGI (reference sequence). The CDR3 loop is CASSPTGQGGLYEQYF. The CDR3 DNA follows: TGTGCCAGCAGTCCCACGGGACAGGGGGGACTCTACGAGCAGTACTTC.

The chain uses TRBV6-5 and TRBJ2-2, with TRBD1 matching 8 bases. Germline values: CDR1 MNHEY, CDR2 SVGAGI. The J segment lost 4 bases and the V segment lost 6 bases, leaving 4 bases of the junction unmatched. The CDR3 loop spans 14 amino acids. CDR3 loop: CASRLGTGTGELFF. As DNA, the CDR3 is TGTGCCAGCAGACTCGGGACAGGCACCGGGGAGCTGTTTTTT.

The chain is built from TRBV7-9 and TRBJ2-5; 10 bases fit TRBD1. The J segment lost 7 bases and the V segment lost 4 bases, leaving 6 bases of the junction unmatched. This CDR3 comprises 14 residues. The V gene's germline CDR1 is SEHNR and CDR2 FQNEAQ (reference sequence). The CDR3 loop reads CASSSGQGVVTQYF. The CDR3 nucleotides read TGTGCCAGCAGCTCCGGACAGGGGGTGGTGACCCAGTACTTC.

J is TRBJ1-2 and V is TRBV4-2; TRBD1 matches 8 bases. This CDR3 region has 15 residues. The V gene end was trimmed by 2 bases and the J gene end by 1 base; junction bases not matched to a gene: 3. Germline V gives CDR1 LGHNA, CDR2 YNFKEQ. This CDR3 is CASSQTDRVNYGYTF. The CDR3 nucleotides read TGTGCCAGCAGCCAAACGGACAGGGTTAACTATGGCTACACCTTC.

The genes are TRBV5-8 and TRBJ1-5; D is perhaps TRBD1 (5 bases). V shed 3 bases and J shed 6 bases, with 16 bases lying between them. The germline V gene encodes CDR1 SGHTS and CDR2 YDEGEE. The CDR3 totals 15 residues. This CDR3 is CASSWGRVVRQPQHF. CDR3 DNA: TGTGCCAGCAGCTGGGGCCGTGTAGTTCGTCAGCCCCAGCATTTT.

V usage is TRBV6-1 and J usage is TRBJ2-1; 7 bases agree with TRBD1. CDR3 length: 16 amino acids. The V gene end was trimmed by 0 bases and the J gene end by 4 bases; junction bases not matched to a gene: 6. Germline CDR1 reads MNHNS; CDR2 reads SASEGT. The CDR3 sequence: CASSEANRGLYNEQFF. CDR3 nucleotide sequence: TGTGCCAGCAGTGAAGCGAACAGGGGTTTATACAATGAGCAGTTCTTC.

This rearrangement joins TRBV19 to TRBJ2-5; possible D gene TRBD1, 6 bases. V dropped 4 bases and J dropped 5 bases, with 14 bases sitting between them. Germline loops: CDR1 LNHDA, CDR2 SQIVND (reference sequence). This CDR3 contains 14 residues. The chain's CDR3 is CASSNGKRGETQYF. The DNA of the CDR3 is TGTGCCAGTAGTAATGGAAAGAGGGGGGAGACCCAGTACTTC.

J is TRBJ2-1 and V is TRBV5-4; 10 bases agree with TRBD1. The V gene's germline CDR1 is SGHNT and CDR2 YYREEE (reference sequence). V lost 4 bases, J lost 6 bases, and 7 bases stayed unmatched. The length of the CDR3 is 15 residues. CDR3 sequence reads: CASSRGQGFRNEQFF. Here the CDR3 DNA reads TGTGCCAGCAGCCGGGGACAGGGGTTCCGCAATGAGCAGTTCTTC.

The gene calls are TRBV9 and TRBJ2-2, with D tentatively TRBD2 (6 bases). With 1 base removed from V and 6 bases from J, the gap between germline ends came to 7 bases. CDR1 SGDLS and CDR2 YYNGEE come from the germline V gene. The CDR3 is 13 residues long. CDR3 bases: TGTGCCAGCAGCGTACGCGGGGCCGGGGAGCTGTTTTTT. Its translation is CASSVRGAGELFF.

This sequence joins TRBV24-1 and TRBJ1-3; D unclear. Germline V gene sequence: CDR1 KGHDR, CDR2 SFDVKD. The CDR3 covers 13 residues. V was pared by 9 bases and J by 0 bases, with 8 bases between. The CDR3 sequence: CATQQSSGNTIYF. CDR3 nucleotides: TGTGCCACCCAACAGAGCTCTGGAAACACCATATATTTT.

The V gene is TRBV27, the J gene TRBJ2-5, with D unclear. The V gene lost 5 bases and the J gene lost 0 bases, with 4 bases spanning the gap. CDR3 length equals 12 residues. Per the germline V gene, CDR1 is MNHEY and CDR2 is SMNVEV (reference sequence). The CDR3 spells CASSPNQETQYF. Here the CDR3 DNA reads TGTGCCAGCAGTCCAAACCAAGAGACCCAGTACTTC.

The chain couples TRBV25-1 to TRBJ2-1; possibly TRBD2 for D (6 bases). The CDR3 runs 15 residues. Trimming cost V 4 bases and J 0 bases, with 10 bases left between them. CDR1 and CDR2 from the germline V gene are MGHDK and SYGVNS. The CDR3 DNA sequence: TGTGCCAGCAGTGTCCACGGGAGCTCCTACAATGAGCAGTTCTTC. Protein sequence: CASSVHGSSYNEQFF.

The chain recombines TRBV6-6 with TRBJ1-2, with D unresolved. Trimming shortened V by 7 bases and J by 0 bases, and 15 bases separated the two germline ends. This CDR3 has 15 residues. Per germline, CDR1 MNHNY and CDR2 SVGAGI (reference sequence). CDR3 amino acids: CASTLTSNTNYGYTF. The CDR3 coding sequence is TGTGCCAGCACTTTGACCTCTAATACTAACTATGGCTACACCTTC.

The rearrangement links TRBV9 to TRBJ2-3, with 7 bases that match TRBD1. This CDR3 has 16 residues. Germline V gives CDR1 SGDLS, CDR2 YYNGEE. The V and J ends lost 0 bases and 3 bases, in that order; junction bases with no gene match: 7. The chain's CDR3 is CASSVETGVHTDTQYF. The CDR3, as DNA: TGTGCCAGCAGCGTAGAAACAGGGGTTCATACAGATACGCAGTATTTT. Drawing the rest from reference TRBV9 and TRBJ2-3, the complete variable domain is DSGVTQTPKHLITATGQRVTLRCSPRSGDLSVYWYQQSLDQGLQFLIQYYNGEERAKGNILERFSAQQFPDLHSELNLSSLELGDSALYFCASSVETGVHTDTQYFGPGTRLTVL.

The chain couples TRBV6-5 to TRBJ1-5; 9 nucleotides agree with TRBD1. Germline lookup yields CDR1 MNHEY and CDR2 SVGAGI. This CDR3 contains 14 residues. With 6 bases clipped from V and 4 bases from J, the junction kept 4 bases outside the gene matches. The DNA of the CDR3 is TGTGCCAGCAGGAGGGACAGGGAAAATCAGCCCCAGCATTTT. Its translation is CASRRDRENQPQHF.

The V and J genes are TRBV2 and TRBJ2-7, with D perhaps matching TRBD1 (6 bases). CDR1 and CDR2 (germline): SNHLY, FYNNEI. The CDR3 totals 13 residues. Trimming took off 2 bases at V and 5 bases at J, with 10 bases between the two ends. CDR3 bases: TGTGCCAGCAGTGAACAGGGGTTGAACGAGCAGTACTTC. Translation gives CASSEQGLNEQYF.

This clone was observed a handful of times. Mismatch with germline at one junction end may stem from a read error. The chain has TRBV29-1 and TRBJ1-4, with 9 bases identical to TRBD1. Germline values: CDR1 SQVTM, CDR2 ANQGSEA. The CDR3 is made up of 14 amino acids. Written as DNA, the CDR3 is TGCAGCGTTCCGTCGACAGGGGGGAATGGAAAACTGTTTTTT. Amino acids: CSVPSTGGNGKLFF.

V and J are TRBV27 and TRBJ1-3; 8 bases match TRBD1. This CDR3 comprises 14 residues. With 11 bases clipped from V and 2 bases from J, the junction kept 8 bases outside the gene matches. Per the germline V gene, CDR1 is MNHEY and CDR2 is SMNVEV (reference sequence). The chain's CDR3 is CACSAGGPGNTIYF. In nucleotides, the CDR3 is TGTGCCTGCTCGGCAGGGGGCCCTGGAAACACCATATATTTT.

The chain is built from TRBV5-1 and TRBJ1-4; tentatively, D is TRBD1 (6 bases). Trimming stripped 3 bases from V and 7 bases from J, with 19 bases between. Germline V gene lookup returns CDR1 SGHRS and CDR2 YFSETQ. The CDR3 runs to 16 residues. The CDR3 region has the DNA TGCGCCAGCAGCTGGGGGGTGGGGACACGGGCTGAAAAACTGTTTTTT. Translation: CASSWGVGTRAEKLFF.

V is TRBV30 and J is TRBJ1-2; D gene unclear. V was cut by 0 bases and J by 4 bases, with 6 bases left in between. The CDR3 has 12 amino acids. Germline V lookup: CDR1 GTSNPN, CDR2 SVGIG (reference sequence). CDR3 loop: CAWSVGIYGYTF. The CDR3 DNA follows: TGTGCCTGGAGTGTAGGGATCTATGGCTACACCTTC.

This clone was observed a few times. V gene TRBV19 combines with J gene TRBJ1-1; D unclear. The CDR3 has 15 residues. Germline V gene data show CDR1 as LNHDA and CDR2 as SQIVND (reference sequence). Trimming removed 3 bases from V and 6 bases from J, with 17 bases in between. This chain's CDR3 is CASSMEPGSRSEAFF. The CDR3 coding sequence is TGTGCCAGTAGTATGGAACCGGGATCGAGATCTGAAGCTTTCTTT.

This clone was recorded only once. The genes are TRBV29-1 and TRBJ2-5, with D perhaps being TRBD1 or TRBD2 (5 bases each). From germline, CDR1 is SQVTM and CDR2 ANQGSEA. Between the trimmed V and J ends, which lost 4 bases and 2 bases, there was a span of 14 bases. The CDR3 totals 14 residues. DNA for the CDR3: TGCAGCGTTGCTGCCGGGGCCCGTCAAGAGACCCAGTACTTC. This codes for CSVAAGARQETQYF. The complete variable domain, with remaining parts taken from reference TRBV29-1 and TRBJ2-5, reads SAVISQKPSRDICQRGTSLTIQCQVDSQVTMMFWYRQQPGQSLTLIATANQGSEATYESGFVIDKFPISRPNLTFSTLTVSNMSPEDSSIYLCSVAAGARQETQYFGPGTRLLVL.

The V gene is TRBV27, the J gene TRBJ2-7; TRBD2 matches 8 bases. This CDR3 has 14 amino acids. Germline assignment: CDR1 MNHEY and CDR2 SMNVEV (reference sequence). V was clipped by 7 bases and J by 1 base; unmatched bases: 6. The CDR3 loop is CASKVGRVSYEQYF. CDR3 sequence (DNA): TGTGCCAGCAAGGTCGGGAGGGTTTCCTACGAGCAGTACTTC.

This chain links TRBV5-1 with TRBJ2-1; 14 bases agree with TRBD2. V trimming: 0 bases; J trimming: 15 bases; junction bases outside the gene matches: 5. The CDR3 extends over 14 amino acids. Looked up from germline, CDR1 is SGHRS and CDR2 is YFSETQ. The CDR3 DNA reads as TGCGCCAGCAGCTTGGGACTAGCGGGAGGGCCCCGGTTCTTC. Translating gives CASSLGLAGGPRFF.

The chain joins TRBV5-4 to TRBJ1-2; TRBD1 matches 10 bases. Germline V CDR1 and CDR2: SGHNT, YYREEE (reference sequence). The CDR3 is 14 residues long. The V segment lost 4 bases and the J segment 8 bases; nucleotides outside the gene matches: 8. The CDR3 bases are TGTGCCAGCAGCCAGACAGGGGGCCTCGACGGCTACACCTTC. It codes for CASSQTGGLDGYTF. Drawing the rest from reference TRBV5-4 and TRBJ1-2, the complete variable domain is ETGVTQSPTHLIKTRGQQVTLRCSSQSGHNTVSWYQQALGQGPQFIFQYYREEENGRGNFPPRFSGLQFPNYSSELNVNALELDDSALYLCASSQTGGLDGYTFGSGTRLTVV.

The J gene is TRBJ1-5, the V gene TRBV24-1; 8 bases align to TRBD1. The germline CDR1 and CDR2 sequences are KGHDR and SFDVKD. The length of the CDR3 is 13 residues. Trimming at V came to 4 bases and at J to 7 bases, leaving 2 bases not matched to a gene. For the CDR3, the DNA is TGTGCCACCAGTGAAACAGGGGGGCAGCCCCAGCATTTT. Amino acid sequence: CATSETGGQPQHF.

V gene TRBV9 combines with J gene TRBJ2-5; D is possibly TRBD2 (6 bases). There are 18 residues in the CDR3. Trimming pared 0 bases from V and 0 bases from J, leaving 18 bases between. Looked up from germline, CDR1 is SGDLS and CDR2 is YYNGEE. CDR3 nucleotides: TGTGCCAGCAGCGTAGGCGGGGCAGGATGGGTATACCAAGAGACCCAGTACTTC. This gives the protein CASSVGGAGWVYQETQYF.

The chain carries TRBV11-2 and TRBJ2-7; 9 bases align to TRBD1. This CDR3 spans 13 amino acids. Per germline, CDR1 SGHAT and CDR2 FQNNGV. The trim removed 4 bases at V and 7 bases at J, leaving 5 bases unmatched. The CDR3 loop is CASSSDRGQEQYF. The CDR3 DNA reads TGTGCCAGCAGCTCGGACAGGGGTCAGGAGCAGTACTTC.